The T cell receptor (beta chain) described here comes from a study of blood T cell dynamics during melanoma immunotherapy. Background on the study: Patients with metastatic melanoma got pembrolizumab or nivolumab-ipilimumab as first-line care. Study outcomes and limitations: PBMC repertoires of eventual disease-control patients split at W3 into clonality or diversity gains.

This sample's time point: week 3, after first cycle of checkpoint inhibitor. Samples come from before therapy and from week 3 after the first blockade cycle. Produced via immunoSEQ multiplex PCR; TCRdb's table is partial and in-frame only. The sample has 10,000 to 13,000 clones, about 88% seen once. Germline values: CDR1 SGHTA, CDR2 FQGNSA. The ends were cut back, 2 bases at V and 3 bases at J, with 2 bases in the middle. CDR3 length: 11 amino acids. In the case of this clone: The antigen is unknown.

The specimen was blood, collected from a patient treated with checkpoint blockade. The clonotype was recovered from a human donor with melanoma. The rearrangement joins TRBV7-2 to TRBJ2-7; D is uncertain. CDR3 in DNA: TGTGCCAGCAGCTTACACTACGAGCAGTACTTC. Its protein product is CASSLHYEQYF.